A selection of T cell receptor beta chains follows, all from one sample in a study of shared clonotypes between healthy human individuals. TCRdb's table, derived via immunoSEQ multiplex PCR, lists solely in-frame clones and lacks some. The sample records some 2.1 million clones, 85% to 95% being singletons. Sequenced: naive CD8+ T cells from PBMCs. These receptors were taken from a man between 18 and 29 years old in good health. Some clones in this sample may be carry-over from other donors' samples. The CDR3 runs from the conserved cysteine through the conserved F or W. The order of the fields is CDR3 protein, CDR3 DNA, J gene, V gene, clone size, D gene. The D gene is left open where the match is weak. Where a row states a size, it is once, few, many or the class of an expanded clone; other rows omit it.

cdr3_aa: CASSVIGEKYEQYF
cdr3_nt: TGTGCCAGCAGCGTTATCGGGGAAAAGTACGAGCAGTACTTC
j_call: TRBJ2-7
v_call: TRBV5-4
clone_size: NA
d_call: NA

cdr3_aa: CATSSDRGLVNEKLFF
cdr3_nt: TGTGCCACCAGCAGTGACAGGGGGCTCGTTAATGAAAAACTGTTTTTT
j_call: TRBJ1-4
v_call: TRBV15
clone_size: NA
d_call: TRBD1

cdr3_aa: CASLREVLLGDYTDTQYF
cdr3_nt: TGTGCCAGCCTCCGCGAGGTCCTTTTAGGAGACTACACAGATACGCAGTATTTT
j_call: TRBJ2-3
v_call: TRBV2
clone_size: NA
d_call: NA

cdr3_aa: CASSRGRGTEAFF
cdr3_nt: TGTGCCAGCAGCCGAGGAAGGGGCACTGAAGCTTTCTTT
j_call: TRBJ1-1
v_call: TRBV7-9
clone_size: NA
d_call: NA

cdr3_aa: CASSRTGRTNEKLFF
cdr3_nt: TGTGCCAGCAGCCGGACAGGCAGAACTAATGAAAAACTGTTTTTT
j_call: TRBJ1-4
v_call: TRBV9
clone_size: NA
d_call: TRBD1

cdr3_aa: CASSYSIGGTDTQYF
cdr3_nt: TGTGCCAGCAGTTACTCGATTGGCGGCACAGATACGCAGTATTTT
j_call: TRBJ2-3
v_call: TRBV6-6
clone_size: once
d_call: NA

cdr3_aa: CASSPQGGRLTDTQYF
cdr3_nt: TGTGCCAGCAGCCCCCAGGGTGGCAGGCTCACAGATACGCAGTATTTT
j_call: TRBJ2-3
v_call: TRBV9
clone_size: NA
d_call: NA

cdr3_aa: CAISDRLQETRYF
cdr3_nt: TGTGCCATCAGTGATCGGCTCCAAGAGACCCGGTACTTC
j_call: TRBJ2-5
v_call: TRBV10-3
clone_size: NA
d_call: NA

cdr3_aa: CATSRDLAGELFF
cdr3_nt: TGTGCCACCAGCAGAGATCTGGCCGGGGAGCTGTTTTTT
j_call: TRBJ2-2
v_call: TRBV15
clone_size: NA
d_call: NA

cdr3_aa: CASSPGQGYGYTF
cdr3_nt: TGTGCCAGCAGTCCGGGGCAAGGCTATGGCTACACCTTC
j_call: TRBJ1-2
v_call: TRBV27
clone_size: NA
d_call: NA

cdr3_aa: CSVENYTQYF
cdr3_nt: TGCAGCGTTGAGAACTATACGCAGTATTTT
j_call: TRBJ2-3
v_call: TRBV29-1
clone_size: NA
d_call: NA

cdr3_aa: CASSFGPGSYYNEQFF
cdr3_nt: TGTGCCAGCAGTTTCGGACCGGGTTCCTACTACAATGAGCAGTTCTTC
j_call: TRBJ2-1
v_call: TRBV27
clone_size: NA
d_call: NA

cdr3_aa: CASRPWGRADTQYF
cdr3_nt: TGTGCCAGCAGACCCTGGGGCAGGGCAGATACGCAGTATTTT
j_call: TRBJ2-3
v_call: TRBV11-2
clone_size: once
d_call: NA

cdr3_aa: CASSQVDRGNEQFF
cdr3_nt: TGCGCCAGCAGCCAAGTAGATAGGGGCAATGAGCAGTTCTTC
j_call: TRBJ2-1
v_call: TRBV4-3
clone_size: NA
d_call: NA

cdr3_aa: CASSKVGGALTDTQYF
cdr3_nt: TGTGCCAGCAGCAAAGTGGGGGGAGCGCTCACAGATACGCAGTATTTT
j_call: TRBJ2-3
v_call: TRBV21-1
clone_size: NA
d_call: NA

cdr3_aa: CASAMDARPPYGYTF
cdr3_nt: TGTGCCAGCGCAATGGACGCCCGCCCCCCCTATGGCTACACCTTC
j_call: TRBJ1-2
v_call: TRBV7-9
clone_size: once
d_call: NA

cdr3_aa: CASSAEVSGPFNQPQHF
cdr3_nt: TGTGCCAGCAGTGCCGAAGTGTCAGGGCCATTCAATCAGCCCCAGCATTTT
j_call: TRBJ1-5
v_call: TRBV6-1
clone_size: NA
d_call: NA

cdr3_aa: CASSPRIRVRDTQYF
cdr3_nt: TGTGCCAGCAGCCCCCGGATCAGGGTCAGAGATACGCAGTATTTT
j_call: TRBJ2-3
v_call: TRBV7-2
clone_size: NA
d_call: NA

cdr3_aa: CASSIYREETQYF
cdr3_nt: TGTGCCAGTAGTATTTACAGGGAAGAGACCCAGTACTTC
j_call: TRBJ2-5
v_call: TRBV19
clone_size: NA
d_call: NA

cdr3_aa: CASQRNRGRSTDTQYF
cdr3_nt: TGTGCCAGCCAGCGAAACAGGGGGCGCAGCACAGATACGCAGTATTTT
j_call: TRBJ2-3
v_call: TRBV7-9
clone_size: NA
d_call: TRBD1

cdr3_aa: CASSLDRDHYGYTF
cdr3_nt: TGCGCCAGCAGCTTGGACAGGGACCATTATGGCTACACCTTC
j_call: TRBJ1-2
v_call: TRBV5-1
clone_size: NA
d_call: NA

cdr3_aa: CASSTNRELAKNIQYF
cdr3_nt: TGTGCCAGCAGCACGAACCGGGAGCTAGCCAAAAACATTCAGTACTTC
j_call: TRBJ2-4
v_call: TRBV9
clone_size: NA
d_call: NA

cdr3_aa: CATSRDRGVNTEAFF
cdr3_nt: TGTGCCACCAGCAGAGATCGGGGAGTGAACACTGAAGCTTTCTTT
j_call: TRBJ1-1
v_call: TRBV15
clone_size: NA
d_call: NA

cdr3_aa: CASSQGVRDYEQYF
cdr3_nt: TGTGCCAGCAGCCAGGGGGTCAGGGACTACGAGCAGTACTTC
j_call: TRBJ2-7
v_call: TRBV4-2
clone_size: NA
d_call: NA

cdr3_aa: CASSVAGGNQETQYF
cdr3_nt: TGTGCCAGCAGCGTAGCGGGAGGGAACCAAGAGACCCAGTACTTC
j_call: TRBJ2-5
v_call: TRBV9
clone_size: NA
d_call: TRBD2

cdr3_aa: CASSLRPGGSYGYTF
cdr3_nt: TGTGCCAGCAGTTTGAGACCCGGAGGTAGCTATGGCTACACCTTC
j_call: TRBJ1-2
v_call: TRBV27
clone_size: NA
d_call: NA

cdr3_aa: CATSRGGASYEQYF
cdr3_nt: TGTGCCACCAGCAGAGGGGGGGCGAGTTACGAGCAGTACTTC
j_call: TRBJ2-7
v_call: TRBV15
clone_size: NA
d_call: NA

cdr3_aa: CASSPAGPLAGKTGELFF
cdr3_nt: TGCGCCAGCAGCCCCGCTGGGCCTCTAGCGGGAAAAACCGGGGAGCTGTTTTTT
j_call: TRBJ2-2
v_call: TRBV5-1
clone_size: NA
d_call: TRBD2

cdr3_aa: CASSGGTSNYGYTF
cdr3_nt: TGCGCCAGCAGCGGCGGGACTTCCAACTATGGCTACACCTTC
j_call: TRBJ1-2
v_call: TRBV5-1
clone_size: once
d_call: NA

cdr3_aa: CASSRYTVAGVNEQYF
cdr3_nt: TGTGCCAGTAGTCGTTATACGGTAGCGGGAGTTAACGAGCAGTACTTC
j_call: TRBJ2-7
v_call: TRBV19
clone_size: NA
d_call: TRBD2

cdr3_aa: CASSETQLDEQFF
cdr3_nt: TGTGCCAGCAGTGAAACGCAGTTGGATGAGCAGTTCTTC
j_call: TRBJ2-1
v_call: TRBV6-1
clone_size: NA
d_call: NA

cdr3_aa: CASSSGGSYNEQFF
cdr3_nt: TGTGCCAGTAGTTCGGGGGGCTCCTACAATGAGCAGTTCTTC
j_call: TRBJ2-1
v_call: TRBV19
clone_size: NA
d_call: TRBD2

cdr3_aa: CASRELAGSSYEQYF
cdr3_nt: TGTGCCAGCAGAGAACTAGCCGGAAGCTCCTACGAGCAGTACTTC
j_call: TRBJ2-7
v_call: TRBV6-4
clone_size: NA
d_call: NA

cdr3_aa: CASSQDVRVWGTEAFF
cdr3_nt: TGCGCCAGCAGCCAAGATGTCAGGGTGTGGGGCACTGAAGCTTTCTTT
j_call: TRBJ1-1
v_call: TRBV5-1
clone_size: NA
d_call: NA

cdr3_aa: CASSKSGWRDGTYEQYF
cdr3_nt: TGTGCCAGCAGCAAATCAGGGTGGAGAGACGGGACCTACGAGCAGTACTTC
j_call: TRBJ2-7
v_call: TRBV21-1
clone_size: NA
d_call: NA

cdr3_aa: CASSLAQTPYNEQFF
cdr3_nt: TGTGCCAGCAGCTTAGCCCAAACACCCTACAATGAGCAGTTCTTC
j_call: TRBJ2-1
v_call: TRBV13
clone_size: NA
d_call: NA

cdr3_aa: CSVRRTSGRAYGTDTQYF
cdr3_nt: TGCAGCGTCAGGAGGACTAGCGGGAGGGCCTACGGCACAGATACGCAGTATTTT
j_call: TRBJ2-3
v_call: TRBV29-1
clone_size: NA
d_call: TRBD2

cdr3_aa: CASSLGRTRSYEQYF
cdr3_nt: TGTGCCAGCAGCTTGGGCCGGACTAGGTCCTACGAGCAGTACTTC
j_call: TRBJ2-7
v_call: TRBV7-2
clone_size: NA
d_call: TRBD2

cdr3_aa: CSARGPEKLFF
cdr3_nt: TGCAGCGCCCGGGGTCCTGAAAAACTGTTTTTT
j_call: TRBJ1-4
v_call: TRBV29-1
clone_size: NA
d_call: NA

cdr3_aa: CASTQVLSYEQYF
cdr3_nt: TGTGCCAGCACCCAGGTCCTCTCCTACGAGCAGTACTTC
j_call: TRBJ2-7
v_call: TRBV6-1
clone_size: NA
d_call: NA

cdr3_aa: CATSRVPNSWGGYTQYF
cdr3_nt: TGTGCCACCAGCAGAGTGCCCAATAGCTGGGGAGGCTATACGCAGTATTTT
j_call: TRBJ2-3
v_call: TRBV15
clone_size: NA
d_call: NA

cdr3_aa: CASSLTSGSTDTQYF
cdr3_nt: TGTGCCAGCAGCCTGACTAGCGGGAGCACAGATACGCAGTATTTT
j_call: TRBJ2-3
v_call: TRBV7-8
clone_size: few
d_call: TRBD2